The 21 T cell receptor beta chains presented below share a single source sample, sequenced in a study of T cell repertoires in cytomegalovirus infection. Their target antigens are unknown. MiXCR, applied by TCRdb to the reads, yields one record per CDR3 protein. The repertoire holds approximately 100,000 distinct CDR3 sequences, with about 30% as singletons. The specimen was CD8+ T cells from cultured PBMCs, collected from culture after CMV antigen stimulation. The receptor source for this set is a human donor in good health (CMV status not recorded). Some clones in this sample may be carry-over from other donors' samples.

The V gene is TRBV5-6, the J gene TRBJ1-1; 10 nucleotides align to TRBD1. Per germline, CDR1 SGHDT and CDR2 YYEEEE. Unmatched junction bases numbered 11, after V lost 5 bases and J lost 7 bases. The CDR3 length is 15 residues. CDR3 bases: TGTGCCAGCAGTTTCCCGAGACAGGGGGCTGATGAAGCTTTCTTT. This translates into CASSFPRQGADEAFF.

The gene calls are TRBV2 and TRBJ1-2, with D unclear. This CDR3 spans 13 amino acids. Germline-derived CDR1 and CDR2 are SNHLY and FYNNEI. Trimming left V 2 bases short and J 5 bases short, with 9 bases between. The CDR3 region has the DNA TGTGCCAGCAGTGAAAGGAACGGTTATGGCTACACCTTC. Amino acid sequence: CASSERNGYGYTF.

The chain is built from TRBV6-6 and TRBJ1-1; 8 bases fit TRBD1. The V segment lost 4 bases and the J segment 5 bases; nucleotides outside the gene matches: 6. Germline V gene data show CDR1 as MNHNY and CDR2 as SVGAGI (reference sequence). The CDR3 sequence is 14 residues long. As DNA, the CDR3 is TGTGCCAGCAGTTGGACAGGGTCGGGAACTGAAGCTTTCTTT. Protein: CASSWTGSGTEAFF.

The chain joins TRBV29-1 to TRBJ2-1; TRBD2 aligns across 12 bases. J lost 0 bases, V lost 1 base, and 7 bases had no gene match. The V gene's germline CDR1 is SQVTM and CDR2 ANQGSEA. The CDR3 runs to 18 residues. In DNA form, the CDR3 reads TGCAGCGTTGAAGGGGGACTAGCGGGTTCGAGCTCCTACAATGAGCAGTTCTTC. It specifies CSVEGGLAGSSSYNEQFF.

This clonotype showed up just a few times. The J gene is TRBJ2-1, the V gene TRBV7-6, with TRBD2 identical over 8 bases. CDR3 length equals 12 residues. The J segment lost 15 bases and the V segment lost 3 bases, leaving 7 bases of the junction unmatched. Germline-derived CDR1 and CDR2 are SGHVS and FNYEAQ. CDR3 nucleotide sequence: TGTGCCAGCAGCTTGGATAGCGGGGACGCGTTCTTC. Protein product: CASSLDSGDAFF.

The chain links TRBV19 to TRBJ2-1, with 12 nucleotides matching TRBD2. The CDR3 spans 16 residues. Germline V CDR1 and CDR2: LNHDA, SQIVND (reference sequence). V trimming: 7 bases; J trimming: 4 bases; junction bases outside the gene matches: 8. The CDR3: CASTLTGLAGYNEQFF. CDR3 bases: TGTGCCAGTACCCTAACCGGACTAGCGGGGTACAATGAGCAGTTCTTC. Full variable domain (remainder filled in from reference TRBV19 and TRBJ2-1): DGGITQSPKYLFRKEGQNVTLSCEQNLNHDAMYWYRQDPGQGLRLIYYSQIVNDFQKGDIAEGYSVSREKKESFPLTVTSAQKNPTAFYLCASTLTGLAGYNEQFFGPGTRLTVL.

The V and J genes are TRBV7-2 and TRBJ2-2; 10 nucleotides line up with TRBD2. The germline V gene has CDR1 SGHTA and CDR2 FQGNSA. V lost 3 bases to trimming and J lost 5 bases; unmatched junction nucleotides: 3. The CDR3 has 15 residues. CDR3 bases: TGTGCCAGCAGCTTGGATAGCGGGGGGACCGGGGAGCTGTTTTTT. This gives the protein CASSLDSGGTGELFF.

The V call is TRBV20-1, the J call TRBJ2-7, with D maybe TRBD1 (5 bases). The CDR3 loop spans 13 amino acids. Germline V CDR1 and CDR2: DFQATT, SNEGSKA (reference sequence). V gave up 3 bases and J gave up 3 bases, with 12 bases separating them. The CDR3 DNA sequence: TGCAGTGCTAGTCCTGGGGCCTTCTACGAGCAGTACTTC. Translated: CSASPGAFYEQYF.

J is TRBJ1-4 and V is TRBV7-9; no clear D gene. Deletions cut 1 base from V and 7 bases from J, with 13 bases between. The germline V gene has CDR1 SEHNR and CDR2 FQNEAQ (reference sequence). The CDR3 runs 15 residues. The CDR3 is CASSLEERFGEKLFF. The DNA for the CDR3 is TGTGCCAGCAGCTTAGAAGAGCGGTTCGGTGAAAAACTGTTTTTT.

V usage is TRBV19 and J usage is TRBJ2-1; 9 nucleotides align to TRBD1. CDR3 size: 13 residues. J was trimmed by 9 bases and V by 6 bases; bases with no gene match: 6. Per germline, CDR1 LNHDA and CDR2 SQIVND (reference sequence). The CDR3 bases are TGTGCCAGTAGGTGGACAGGGGAGGGTGAGCAGTTCTTC. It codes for CASRWTGEGEQFF.

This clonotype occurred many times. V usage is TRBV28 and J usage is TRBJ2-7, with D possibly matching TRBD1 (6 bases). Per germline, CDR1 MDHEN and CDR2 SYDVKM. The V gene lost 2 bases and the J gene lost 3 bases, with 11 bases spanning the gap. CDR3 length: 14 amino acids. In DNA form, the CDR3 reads TGTGCCAGCAGTTTAGGACAGCCGATCTACGAGCAGTACTTC. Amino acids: CASSLGQPIYEQYF.

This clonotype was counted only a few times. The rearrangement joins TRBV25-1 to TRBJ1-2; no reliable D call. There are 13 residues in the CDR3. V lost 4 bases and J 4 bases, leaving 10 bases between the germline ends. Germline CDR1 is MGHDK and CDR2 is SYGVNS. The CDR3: CASSAQAVYGYTF. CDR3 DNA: TGTGCCAGCAGTGCTCAGGCCGTCTATGGCTACACCTTC.

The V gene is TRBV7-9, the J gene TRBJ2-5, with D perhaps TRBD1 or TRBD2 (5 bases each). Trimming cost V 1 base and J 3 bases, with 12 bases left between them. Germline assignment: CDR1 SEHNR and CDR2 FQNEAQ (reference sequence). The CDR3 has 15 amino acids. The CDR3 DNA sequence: TGTGCCAGCAGCTTAGAGTTGGGACCCAAAGAGACCCAGTACTTC. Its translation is CASSLELGPKETQYF.

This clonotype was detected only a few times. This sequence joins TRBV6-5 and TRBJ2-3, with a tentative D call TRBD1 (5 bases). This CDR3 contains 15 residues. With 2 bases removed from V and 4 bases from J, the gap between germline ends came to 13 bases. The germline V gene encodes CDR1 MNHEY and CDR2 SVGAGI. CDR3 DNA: TGTGCCAGCAGTTACGGGGCCTCGTGGGCAGATACGCAGTATTTT. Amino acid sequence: CASSYGASWADTQYF.

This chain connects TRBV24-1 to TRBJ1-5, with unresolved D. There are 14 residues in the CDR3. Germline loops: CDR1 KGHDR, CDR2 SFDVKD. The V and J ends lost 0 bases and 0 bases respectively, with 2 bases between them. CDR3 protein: CATSDLRSNQPQHF. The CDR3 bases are TGTGCCACCAGTGATTTGCGTAGCAATCAGCCCCAGCATTTT.

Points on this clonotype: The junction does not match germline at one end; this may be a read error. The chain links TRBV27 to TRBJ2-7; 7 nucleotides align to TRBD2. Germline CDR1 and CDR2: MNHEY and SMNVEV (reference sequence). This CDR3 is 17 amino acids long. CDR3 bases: TGTGCCAGCAGCAAAGGCCCGGGGGACTATAGCTCCTACGATCAGTACTTC. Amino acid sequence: CASSKGPGDYSSYDQYF.

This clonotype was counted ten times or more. The CDR3 DNA follows: TGTGCCAGCAGCTTCGTCCAGGTCGACGAGCAGTACTTC. Protein: CASSFVQVDEQYF. This rearrangement joins TRBV7-9 to TRBJ2-7; D is unclear. CDR1 SEHNR and CDR2 FQNEAQ come from the germline V gene (reference sequence). The V end was cut by 3 bases, the J end by 5 bases, with 11 bases between. The CDR3 is made up of 13 amino acids.

CDR3 sequence reads: CATSRVPNYEQYF. Written as DNA, the CDR3 is TGTGCCACCAGCAGGGTCCCCAACTACGAGCAGTACTTC. The chain employs TRBV15 and TRBJ2-7; D uncertain. The CDR3 consists of 13 residues. Trimming took off 3 bases at V and 3 bases at J, with 9 bases between the two ends. Looked up from germline, CDR1 is LNHNV and CDR2 is YYDKDF (reference sequence). Variable domain in full (rest from reference TRBV15 and TRBJ2-7): DAMVIQNPRYQVTQFGKPVTLSCSQTLNHNVMYWYQQKSSQAPKLLFHYYDKDFNNEADTPDNFQSRRPNTSFCFLDIRSPGLGDTAMYLCATSRVPNYEQYFGPGTRLTVT.

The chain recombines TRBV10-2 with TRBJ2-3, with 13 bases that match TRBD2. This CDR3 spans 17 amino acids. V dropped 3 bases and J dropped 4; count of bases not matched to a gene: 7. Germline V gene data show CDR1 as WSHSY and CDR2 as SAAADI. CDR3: CASSDFRTSGGADTQYF. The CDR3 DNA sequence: TGCGCCAGCAGTGACTTCCGGACTAGCGGGGGCGCAGATACGCAGTATTTT.

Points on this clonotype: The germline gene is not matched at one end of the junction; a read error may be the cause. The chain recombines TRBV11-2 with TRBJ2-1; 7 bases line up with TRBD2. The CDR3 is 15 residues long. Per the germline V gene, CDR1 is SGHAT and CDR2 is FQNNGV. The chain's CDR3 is CDSSSTSSSYNEQFF. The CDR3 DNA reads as TGTGACAGCAGCTCGACTAGCAGCTCCTACAATGAGCAGTTCTTC.

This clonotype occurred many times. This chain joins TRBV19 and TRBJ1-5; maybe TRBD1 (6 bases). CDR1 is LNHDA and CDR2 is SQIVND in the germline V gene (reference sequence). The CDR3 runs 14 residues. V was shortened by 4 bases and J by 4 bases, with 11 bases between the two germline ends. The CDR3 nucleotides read TGTGCCAGTAGTACCCGGGACAATAATCAGCCCCAGCATTTT. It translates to CASSTRDNNQPQHF.